A single sample is the source of the 28 T cell receptor beta chains below, sequenced in a study of cytomegalovirus exposure and HLA in healthy donors. 13 Jbeta primers and 60 Vbeta primers were used for the PCR. Produced via immunoSEQ multiplex PCR; TCRdb's table is partial and in-frame only. The data hold nearly 300,000 clones, with about nine tenths observed a single time. Sequencing used PBMCs. All receptors derive from a man aged 35 to 55 in good health and CMV-seropositive.

The chain is built from TRBV27 and TRBJ2-4; D might be TRBD1 (6 bases). CDR1 is MNHEY and CDR2 is SMNVEV in the germline V gene (reference sequence). Trimming pared 2 bases from V and 2 bases from J, leaving 13 bases between. This CDR3 region has 16 residues. CDR3 loop: CASSLLGAVSKNIQYF. The CDR3 DNA is TGTGCCAGCAGTTTACTGGGGGCTGTGTCCAAAAACATTCAGTACTTC.

The rearrangement joins TRBV11-3 to TRBJ2-1, with TRBD1 matching over 8 bases. This CDR3 has 15 residues. Germline CDR1 reads SGHNT; CDR2 reads YENEEA. V lost 1 base, J lost 5 bases, and 4 bases stayed unmatched. In nucleotides, the CDR3 is TGTGCCAGCAGCTTAGGGACAGGGTACGACAATGAGCAGTTCTTC. This translates into CASSLGTGYDNEQFF.

The rearrangement joins TRBV6-1 to TRBJ2-7; a weak D match, TRBD2 (5 bases). V lost 2 bases, J lost 0 bases, and 11 bases lay in between. Germline CDR1 MNHNS, CDR2 SASEGT. The CDR3 totals 15 residues. The CDR3 loop is CASSELAPSSYEQYF. As DNA, the CDR3 is TGTGCCAGCAGTGAACTAGCACCCAGCTCCTACGAGCAGTACTTC.

The CDR3 sequence is CASSLVGGDTQYF. The CDR3 nucleotides read TGTGCCAGCAGCTTGGTAGGAGGAGATACGCAGTATTTT. The chain carries TRBV7-6 and TRBJ2-3; the D gene is possibly TRBD2 (5 bases). The CDR3 is 13 residues long. In germline, CDR1 is SGHVS, CDR2 FNYEAQ. Trimming stripped 3 bases from V and 5 bases from J, with 9 bases between.

The J gene is TRBJ2-1, the V gene TRBV6-4; TRBD2 matches at 8 bases. Germline V gene data show CDR1 as MRHNA and CDR2 as SNTAGT. The junction had 5 bases not matched to a gene; V was cut back by 4 bases and J by 6 bases. This CDR3 region has 14 residues. This chain's CDR3 is CASSAAGVGNEQFF. For the CDR3, the DNA is TGTGCCAGCAGTGCAGCGGGAGTAGGCAATGAGCAGTTCTTC.

The chain links TRBV7-9 to TRBJ2-2; D might be TRBD2 (6 bases). Between the trimmed V and J ends, which lost 2 bases and 0 bases, there was a span of 7 bases. Germline V lookup: CDR1 SEHNR, CDR2 FQNEAQ (reference sequence). This CDR3 has 15 residues. CDR3 in DNA: TGTGCCAGCAGCTTACTAGCGTCGAACACCGGGGAGCTGTTTTTT. Translated, it gives CASSLLASNTGELFF. The variable domain in full, with the rest retrieved from reference TRBV7-9 and TRBJ2-2, is DTGVSQNPRHKITKRGQNVTFRCDPISEHNRLYWYRQTLGQGPEFLTYFQNEAQLEKSRLLSDRFSAERPKGSFSTLEIQRTEQGDSAMYLCASSLLASNTGELFFGEGSRLTVL.

The table lists this clone with a count of one. The rearrangement uses TRBV11-3 and TRBJ2-2, with D perhaps TRBD1 (6 bases). The CDR3 runs to 15 residues. V lost 4 bases, J lost 4 bases, and 13 bases lay in between. In germline, CDR1 is SGHNT, CDR2 YENEEA. DNA of the CDR3: TGTGCCAGCAGCTACGGGACAAAAGGCACCGGGGAGCTGTTTTTT. Protein: CASSYGTKGTGELFF.

The genes are TRBV6-5 and TRBJ1-5, with TRBD1 identical over 10 bases. V lost 5 bases to trimming and J lost 6 bases; unmatched junction nucleotides: 7. CDR1 and CDR2 from the germline V gene are MNHEY and SVGAGI. The CDR3 contains 15 residues. The CDR3 coding sequence is TGTGCCAGCAGTACCCTGACAGGGGGCGTTCAGCCCCAGCATTTT. Encoded protein: CASSTLTGGVQPQHF.

V and J are TRBV28 and TRBJ2-7, with D perhaps TRBD1 (5 bases). Germline lookup yields CDR1 MDHEN and CDR2 SYDVKM. The CDR3 extends over 13 amino acids. Trimming removed 3 bases from V and 3 bases from J, with 9 bases in between. CDR3 nucleotides: TGTGCCAGCAGTTTTCAGGGTAGCTACGAGCAGTACTTC. It codes for CASSFQGSYEQYF. Filled out from reference TRBV28 and TRBJ2-7, the complete variable domain reads DVKVTQSSRYLVKRTGEKVFLECVQDMDHENMFWYRQDPGLGLRLIYFSYDVKMKEKGDIPEGYSVSREKKERFSLILESASTNQTSMYLCASSFQGSYEQYFGPGTRLTVT.

The chain is built from TRBV19 and TRBJ2-3; D may be TRBD1 (6 bases). CDR3 length equals 13 residues. Germline V gives CDR1 LNHDA, CDR2 SQIVND (reference sequence). The ends were cut back, 9 bases at V and 8 bases at J, with 18 bases in the middle. The CDR3 is CARQGRLVGTQYF. Here the CDR3 DNA reads TGTGCCAGACAGGGTCGTTTAGTTGGTACGCAGTATTTT.

This clone occurred a few times. The chain has TRBV4-1 and TRBJ1-5, with D hard to call. Between the trimmed V and J ends, which lost 1 base and 7 bases, there was a span of 11 bases. CDR1 is MGHRA and CDR2 is YSYEKL in the germline V gene. This CDR3 is built from 14 residues. As DNA, the CDR3 is TGCGCCAGCAGCCAAGGTTCAGGAAAACAGCCCCAGCATTTT. This gives the protein CASSQGSGKQPQHF.

The V gene is TRBV27, the J gene TRBJ1-2, with unresolved D. V was shortened by 3 bases and J by 4 bases, with 9 bases between the two germline ends. The CDR3 runs to 13 residues. Germline values: CDR1 MNHEY, CDR2 SMNVEV (reference sequence). The CDR3 nucleotides read TGTGCCAGCAGTTTTGTTTTCGGCTATGGCTACACCTTC. This codes for CASSFVFGYGYTF.

This sequence joins TRBV9 and TRBJ2-3; maybe TRBD1 (5 bases). V was cut by 3 bases and J by 2 bases, with 19 bases left in between. The CDR3 contains 17 residues. CDR1 and CDR2 from the germline V gene are SGDLS and YYNGEE. The CDR3 reads CASSGHGHYRSTDTQYF. The CDR3 DNA follows: TGTGCCAGCAGCGGACACGGACATTACCGCTCCACAGATACGCAGTATTTT.

The CDR3 nucleotides read TGTGCTGCCGGGGATAGCGGGATAGGCTGGCAGTACTTC. It encodes CAAGDSGIGWQYF. The V and J genes are TRBV28 and TRBJ2-7; 8 nucleotides match TRBD2. Germline values: CDR1 MDHEN, CDR2 SYDVKM. There are 13 residues in the CDR3.

This chain uses TRBV7-3 with TRBJ2-5; 7 bases agree with TRBD1. CDR3 length equals 16 residues. J was trimmed by 7 bases and V by 5 bases; bases with no gene match: 16. CDR1 and CDR2 from the germline V gene are SGHTA and FQGTGA. CDR3 amino acids: CASSPHPRDSPGTQYF. The CDR3 DNA is TGTGCCAGCAGCCCTCACCCCAGGGACAGCCCGGGGACCCAGTACTTC.

This clone was detected once. The rearrangement joins TRBV19 to TRBJ1-1; TRBD1 aligns across 9 bases. Germline V gene sequence: CDR1 LNHDA, CDR2 SQIVND (reference sequence). The junction had 6 bases not matched to a gene; V was cut back by 3 bases and J by 4 bases. The CDR3 covers 15 residues. CDR3 bases: TGTGCCAGTAGTATTGGACAGGGGCAGGGCACTGAAGCTTTCTTT. This codes for CASSIGQGQGTEAFF.

This rearrangement joins TRBV28 to TRBJ2-3; D remains unclear. Trimming removed 5 bases at V and 8 bases at J, with 23 bases between. The germline V gene has CDR1 MDHEN and CDR2 SYDVKM. CDR3 length: 16 amino acids. The CDR3 nucleotides read TGTGCCAGCAGTCCCGATCCGGGTCCAAGCGTTGCTACGCAGTATTTT. The encoded protein is CASSPDPGPSVATQYF.

The chain has TRBV7-2 and TRBJ2-7, with a possible D match to TRBD2 (6 bases). The V gene lost 5 bases and the J gene lost 3 bases, with 14 bases spanning the gap. The CDR3 is 14 residues long. Germline CDR1 SGHTA, CDR2 FQGNSA. The CDR3 sequence: CASSQSGLGYEQYF. The CDR3 DNA follows: TGTGCCAGCAGCCAATCGGGACTGGGCTACGAGCAGTACTTC.

This chain joins TRBV28 and TRBJ1-5; the match to TRBD1 covers 9 bases. This CDR3 comprises 18 residues. Germline CDR1 and CDR2: MDHEN and SYDVKM. Germline trimming cut 6 bases from V and 4 bases from J; bases unmatched to any gene: 16. The CDR3: CASSPQGQGFFLNQPQHF. CDR3 bases: TGTGCCAGCAGCCCGCAGGGACAGGGATTTTTCCTGAATCAGCCCCAGCATTTT.

As DNA, the CDR3 is TGTGCCACGGAACAGAGACCGACCTACGAGCAGTACTTC. This gives the protein CATEQRPTYEQYF. V is TRBV7-9 and J is TRBJ2-7; D gene uncertain. The germline V and J ends were trimmed by 10 bases and 2 bases, with 15 bases remaining between them. This CDR3 is built from 13 residues. CDR1 SEHNR and CDR2 FQNEAQ come from the germline V gene (reference sequence).

V is TRBV14 and J is TRBJ2-3; a weak D match, TRBD2 (5 bases). Germline V lookup: CDR1 SGHDN, CDR2 FVKESK. The length of the CDR3 is 13 residues. The V gene lost 2 bases and the J gene lost 5 bases, with 8 bases spanning the gap. The CDR3 DNA reads TGTGCCAGCAGCCAAAACAGCGGAGATACGCAGTATTTT. Its protein is CASSQNSGDTQYF.

The chain uses TRBV19 and TRBJ1-5; TRBD1 matches at 7 bases. Germline trimming cut 4 bases from V and 0 bases from J; bases unmatched to any gene: 3. Looked up from germline, CDR1 is LNHDA and CDR2 is SQIVND (reference sequence). This CDR3 is 15 amino acids long. CDR3 sequence reads: CASSRDRYSNQPQHF. The CDR3 DNA follows: TGTGCCAGTAGTAGGGACAGATATAGCAATCAGCCCCAGCATTTT. Full variable domain (missing parts from reference TRBV19 and TRBJ1-5): DGGITQSPKYLFRKEGQNVTLSCEQNLNHDAMYWYRQDPGQGLRLIYYSQIVNDFQKGDIAEGYSVSREKKESFPLTVTSAQKNPTAFYLCASSRDRYSNQPQHFGDGTRLSIL.

The chain carries TRBV4-2 and TRBJ2-1, with 9 bases lining up with TRBD2. V lost 4 bases, J lost 5 bases, and 6 bases stayed unmatched. CDR1 is LGHNA and CDR2 is YNFKEQ in the germline V gene. This CDR3 is built from 15 residues. DNA of the CDR3: TGTGCCAGCAGCCCCTATAGCGGGAGCCACAATGAGCAGTTCTTC. It encodes CASSPYSGSHNEQFF.

The chain couples TRBV4-1 to TRBJ1-6; 7 bases are shared with TRBD1. The length of the CDR3 is 18 residues. Germline V lookup: CDR1 MGHRA, CDR2 YSYEKL. With V trimmed by 1 base and J by 7 bases, 13 bases remained unmatched. For the CDR3, the DNA is TGCGCCAGCAGCCAAGGGACAGGCGACATGGGGTCGAATTCACCCCTCCACTTT. It encodes CASSQGTGDMGSNSPLHF.

V gene TRBV7-2 combines with J gene TRBJ2-7; possibly TRBD1 for D (5 bases). This CDR3 has 13 residues. Germline-derived CDR1 and CDR2 are SGHTA and FQGNSA. Trimming shortened V by 5 bases and J by 6 bases, and 14 bases separated the two germline ends. The CDR3 reads CASSLAAGFEQYF. The CDR3 coding sequence is TGTGCCAGCAGCCTGGCGGCAGGGTTCGAGCAGTACTTC.

The gene calls are TRBV30 and TRBJ1-1; 11 nucleotides match TRBD1. Germline V CDR1 and CDR2: GTSNPN, SVGIG (reference sequence). The CDR3 is 16 residues long. J lost 1 base, V lost 3 bases, and 7 bases had no gene match. The CDR3 here is CAWSPWTGGENTEAFF. CDR3 bases: TGTGCCTGGAGCCCCTGGACAGGGGGCGAGAACACTGAAGCTTTCTTT.

The genes are TRBV7-8 and TRBJ1-5; the D is unclear. Germline V CDR1 and CDR2: SGHVS, FQNEAQ. The CDR3 loop spans 13 amino acids. Trimming pared 4 bases from V and 16 bases from J, leaving 20 bases between. CDR3 region: CASSSSPAGWVHF. CDR3 sequence (DNA): TGTGCCAGCAGCTCTTCCCCGGCGGGGTGGGTACATTTT.

The genes are TRBV6-5 and TRBJ1-1, with D unresolved. CDR1 MNHEY and CDR2 SVGAGI come from the germline V gene. The V gene lost 3 bases and the J gene lost 5 bases, with 10 bases spanning the gap. The CDR3 sequence is 13 residues long. The CDR3 DNA reads as TGTGCCAGCAGTTATTCGGGAACGACTGAAGCTTTCTTT. It is translated as CASSYSGTTEAFF.